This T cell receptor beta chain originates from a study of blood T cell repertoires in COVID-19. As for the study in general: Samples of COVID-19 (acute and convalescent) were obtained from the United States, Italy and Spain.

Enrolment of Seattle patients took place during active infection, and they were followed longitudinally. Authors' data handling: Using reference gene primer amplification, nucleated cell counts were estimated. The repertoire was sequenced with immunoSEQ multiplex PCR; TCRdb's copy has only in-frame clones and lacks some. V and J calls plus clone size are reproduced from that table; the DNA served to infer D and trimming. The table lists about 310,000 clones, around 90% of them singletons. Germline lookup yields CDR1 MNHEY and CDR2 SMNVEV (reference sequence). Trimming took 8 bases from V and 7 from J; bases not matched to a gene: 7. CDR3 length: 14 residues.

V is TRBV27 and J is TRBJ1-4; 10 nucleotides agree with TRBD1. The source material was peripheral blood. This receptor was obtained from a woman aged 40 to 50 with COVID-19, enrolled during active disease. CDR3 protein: CASRKDRGVEKLFF. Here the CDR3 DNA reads TGTGCCAGCCGTAAGGACAGGGGGGTTGAAAAACTGTTTTTT. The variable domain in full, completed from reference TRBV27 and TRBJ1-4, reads EAQVTQNPRYLITVTGKKLTVTCSQNMNHEYMSWYRQDPGLGLRQIYYSMNVEVTDKGDVPEGYKVSRKEKRNFPLILESPSPNQTSLYFCASRKDRGVEKLFFGSGTQLSVL.